This T cell receptor beta chain was identified in a study of blood T cell repertoires in COVID-19. Across the study: The United States, Italy and Spain were the sources of the acute and convalescent COVID-19 samples. Sources were T cells, B-cell-depleted T cells, or PBMCs; the material itself was cDNA or gDNA.

The CDR3 runs 13 residues. Trimming cost V 1 base and J 4 bases, with 7 bases left between them. Germline V gene lookup returns CDR1 SEHNR and CDR2 FQNEAQ (reference sequence). Sequenced by immunoSEQ multiplex PCR; TCRdb stores in-frame clones only, minus some. This sample yields approximately 190,000 clones, of which roughly 80% are seen a single time; less than 20% belongs to the top ten. This sequence originates from a human donor in a cohort sampled during active COVID-19. The chain couples TRBV7-9 to TRBJ1-1; possibly TRBD1 for D (5 bases). Sequenced: peripheral blood. The CDR3 coding sequence is TGTGCCAGCAGCTTAGTGGGGCCCACTGAAGCTTTCTTT. As protein: CASSLVGPTEAFF. Full variable domain (missing parts from reference TRBV7-9 and TRBJ1-1): DTGVSQNPRHKITKRGQNVTFRCDPISEHNRLYWYRQTLGQGPEFLTYFQNEAQLEKSRLLSDRFSAERPKGSFSTLEIQRTEQGDSAMYLCASSLVGPTEAFFGQGTRLTVV.